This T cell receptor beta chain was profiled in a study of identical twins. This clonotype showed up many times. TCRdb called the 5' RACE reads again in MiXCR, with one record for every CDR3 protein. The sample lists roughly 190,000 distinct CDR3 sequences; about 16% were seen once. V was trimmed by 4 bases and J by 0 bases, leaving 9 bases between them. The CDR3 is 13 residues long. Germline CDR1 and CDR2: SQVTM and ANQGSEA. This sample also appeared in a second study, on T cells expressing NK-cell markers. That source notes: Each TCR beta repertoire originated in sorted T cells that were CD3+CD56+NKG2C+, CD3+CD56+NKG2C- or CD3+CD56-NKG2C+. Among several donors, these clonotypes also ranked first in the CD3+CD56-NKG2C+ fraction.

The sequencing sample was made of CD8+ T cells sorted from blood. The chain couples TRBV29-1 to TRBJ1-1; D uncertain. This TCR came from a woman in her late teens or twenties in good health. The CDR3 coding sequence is TGCAGCGTTGTCTCGGTGATGAACACTGAAGCTTTCTTT. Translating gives CSVVSVMNTEAFF.